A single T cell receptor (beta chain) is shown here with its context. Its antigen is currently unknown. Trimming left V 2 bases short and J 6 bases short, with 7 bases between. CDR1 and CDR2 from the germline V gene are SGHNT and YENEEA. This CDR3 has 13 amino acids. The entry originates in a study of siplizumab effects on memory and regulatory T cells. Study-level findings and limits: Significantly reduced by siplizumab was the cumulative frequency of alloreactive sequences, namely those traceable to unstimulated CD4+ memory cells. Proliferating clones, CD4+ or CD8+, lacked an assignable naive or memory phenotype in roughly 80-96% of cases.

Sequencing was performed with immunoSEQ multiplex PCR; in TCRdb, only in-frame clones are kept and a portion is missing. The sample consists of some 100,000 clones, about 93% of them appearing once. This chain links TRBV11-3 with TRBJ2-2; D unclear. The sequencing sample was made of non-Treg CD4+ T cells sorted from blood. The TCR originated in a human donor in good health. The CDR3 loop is CASSLPGPGELFF. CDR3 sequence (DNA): TGTGCCAGCAGCTTACCCGGCCCCGGGGAGCTGTTTTTT.